This T cell receptor beta chain was captured in a study of cytomegalovirus exposure and HLA in healthy donors. In the PCR, 60 Vbeta and 13 Jbeta primers were used. Sequencing used immunoSEQ multiplex PCR; TCRdb keeps in-frame clones, though not all of them. Of about 160,000 clones in the sample, 70% to 80% are singletons; the top ten hold roughly 4.2%. At collection, donors were nominally healthy, but unrecorded immune exposures were probable. The sequenced sample was PBMCs. This TCR was sampled from a man in his forties in good health and CMV-seronegative.

Here the CDR3 DNA reads TGTGCCAGCAGTTTATCCATTGCCGGGACAGCTGATGAAGCTTTCTTT. It encodes CASSLSIAGTADEAFF. The genes are TRBV27 and TRBJ1-1; 7 bases match TRBD1. The ends lost 0 bases at V and 7 bases at J; junction bases unmatched: 11. The germline V gene encodes CDR1 MNHEY and CDR2 SMNVEV (reference sequence). This CDR3 contains 16 residues.